This is a list of T cell receptor beta chains from one sample in a study of Graves' ophthalmopathy and Graves' hyperthyroidism. A single record per CDR3 protein comes from TCRdb applying MiXCR to the multiplex PCR reads. The sample has 500,000 to 700,000 distinct CDR3 sequences, about 20% seen once; the top ten hold approximately 7.7%. The sample taken for sequencing was peripheral blood. Receptors were obtained from a woman between 18 and 29 years old with stable Graves' hyperthyroidism. Some clones in this sample may be carry-over from other donors' samples. Each CDR3 is given with its conserved first and last residue. A D gene is named only where the DNA matches it firmly. Rows may omit the clone size; those that give it use once, few, many or a size class.

v_call	j_call	clone_size	d_call	cdr3_nt	cdr3_aa
TRBV3-1	TRBJ2-5	few	NA	TGTGCCAGCAGCCAAAATGGGGGCGGGGAGACCCAGTACTTC	CASSQNGGGETQYF
TRBV7-2	TRBJ2-7	NA	TRBD2	TGTGCCAGCAGCTTAACCGGGACTAGTCGGTACGAGCAGTACTTC	CASSLTGTSRYEQYF
TRBV6-1	TRBJ2-7	NA	TRBD1	TGTGCCAGCAGACTTAAACAGGGGAGCGAGCAGTACTTC	CASRLKQGSEQYF
TRBV12-3/TRBV12-4	TRBJ2-2	many	NA	TGTGCCAGCTCGGACCGCCGATCGAACACCGGGGAGCTGTTTTTT	CASSDRRSNTGELFF
TRBV12-3/TRBV12-4	TRBJ1-5	NA	NA	TGTGCCAGCAGTTTAATGGGGGGGAACAATCAGCCCCAGCATTTT	CASSLMGGNNQPQHF
TRBV12-3/TRBV12-4	TRBJ2-7	few	TRBD1	TGTGCCAGCAGTTTAGCGTGGGGGACAGGGGGAGGCGAGCAGTACTTC	CASSLAWGTGGGEQYF
TRBV4-1	TRBJ2-2	NA	TRBD2	TGCGCCAGCAGCCACCTTGGACTAGCGGGTAACACCGGGGAGCTGTTTTTT	CASSHLGLAGNTGELFF
TRBV6-1	TRBJ1-2	many	NA	TGTGCCAGCAGTGAAATCGTCCAGAGCTACACCTTC	CASSEIVQSYTF
TRBV9	TRBJ1-1	few	TRBD1	TGTGCCAGCAGCGCAGGACAGGGGCGAGAAGCTTTCTTT	CASSAGQGREAFF
TRBV30	TRBJ2-7	many	NA	TGTGCCTCTGCGTCGGGTGCTTACGAGCAGTACTTC	CASASGAYEQYF
TRBV6-1	TRBJ1-5	many	TRBD1	TGTGCCAGCAGTGGGACAGGGGCAAATCAGCCCCAGCATTTT	CASSGTGANQPQHF
TRBV2	TRBJ2-4	many	NA	TGTGCCAGCAGTTCTAGAGGGGGTAGGACCAAAAACATTCAGTACTTC	CASSSRGGRTKNIQYF
TRBV6-2/TRBV6-3	TRBJ2-2	many	NA	TGTGCCAGCAGTTATCACACCGGGGAGCTGTTTTTT	CASSYHTGELFF
TRBV5-1	TRBJ2-5	many	NA	TGCGCCAGCAGCTTGGACAGCAGGGAGGAGACCCAGTACTTC	CASSLDSREETQYF
TRBV27	TRBJ1-5	many	NA	TGTGCCAGCAGTTTAGGGCAGAATAGCAATCAGCCCCAGCATTTT	CASSLGQNSNQPQHF
TRBV20-1	TRBJ2-7	many	NA	TGCAGTTCCGGGCCAACGGGCTCCTACGAGCAGTACTTC	CSSGPTGSYEQYF
TRBV2	TRBJ1-5	NA	NA	TGTGCCAGCGGTGGGGTAGGGGCCCGGTTGGGTCAGCCCCAGCATTTT	CASGGVGARLGQPQHF
TRBV5-1	TRBJ2-3	NA	TRBD2	TGCGCCAGCTATCGACTAGCGGGGATCTCAGATACGCATTATTTT	CASYRLAGISDTHYF
TRBV20-1	TRBJ2-7	NA	NA	TGCAGTGCTAGAGGCCTGATCGGAGTTCAGCCCTACGAGCAGTACTTC	CSARGLIGVQPYEQYF
TRBV19	TRBJ2-5	many	NA	TGTGCCAGTAGTGAAGGTTTCAAGACCCAGTACTTC	CASSEGFKTQYF
TRBV6-1	TRBJ2-1	NA	TRBD2	TGTGCCAGCACAGAGGGACTAGCGGGACCTAATGAGAAGTTCTTC	CASTEGLAGPNEKFF
TRBV29-1	TRBJ1-1	NA	NA	TGCAGCGTTGATTCTAAGGCATGGGGAGAGGAAGCTTTCTTT	CSVDSKAWGEEAFF
TRBV6-4	TRBJ2-5	many	NA	TGTGCCAGCAGCCAACGGCGACCGTTGGAGACCCAGTACTTC	CASSQRRPLETQYF
TRBV19	TRBJ2-5	many	TRBD2	TGTGCCAGTAGCGCCGGGACTAGAAAAGAGACCCAGTACTTC	CASSAGTRKETQYF
TRBV12-3/TRBV12-4	TRBJ1-5	many	NA	TGTGCCAGCAGTTTAATAAGTGGCAATCAGCCCCAGCATTTT	CASSLISGNQPQHF
TRBV13	TRBJ1-1	NA	TRBD1	TGTGCCAGCAGCTCCTCAGGGGGTTTTGCTTTCTTT	CASSSSGGFAFF
TRBV12-3/TRBV12-4	TRBJ1-2	few	TRBD1	TGTGCCAGCAGGGGACAGGGGACCTACACCTTC	CASRGQGTYTF
TRBV30	TRBJ1-1	many	TRBD1	TGTGCCTGGAGTCCTCAGGGGGCCACTGAAGCTTTCTTT	CAWSPQGATEAFF